This TCR beta chain was sequenced during a study of blood T cell repertoires in COVID-19. The repertoire was sequenced with immunoSEQ multiplex PCR; TCRdb's copy has only in-frame clones and lacks some. The sample carries about 160,000 clones, 80% to 90% recorded once. The CDR3 contains 15 residues. The germline V gene encodes CDR1 MGHRA and CDR2 YSYEKL. Points on this clone: Relative to the germline gene, one junction end is altered; a read error may explain this.

This chain connects TRBV4-1 to TRBJ2-2, with a tentative D call TRBD1 (6 bases). This TCR derives from a woman in her fifties or sixties who had recovered from COVID-19. The sample was peripheral blood. DNA for the CDR3: TGCGCCAGCAGCCAAGAACCGGGACAAGGCCCCGGAGCGATTTTT. This translates into CASSQEPGQGPGAIF.